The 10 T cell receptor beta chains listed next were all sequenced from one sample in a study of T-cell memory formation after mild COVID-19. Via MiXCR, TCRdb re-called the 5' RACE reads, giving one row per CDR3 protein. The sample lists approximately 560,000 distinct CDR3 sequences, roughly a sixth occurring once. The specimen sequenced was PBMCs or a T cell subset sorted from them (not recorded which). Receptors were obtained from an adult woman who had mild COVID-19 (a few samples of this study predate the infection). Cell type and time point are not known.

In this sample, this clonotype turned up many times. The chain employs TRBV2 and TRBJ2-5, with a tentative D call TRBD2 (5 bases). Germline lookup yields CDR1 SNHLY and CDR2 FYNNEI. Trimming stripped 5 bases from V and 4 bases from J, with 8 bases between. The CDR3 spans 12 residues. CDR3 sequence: CASSSRGETQYF. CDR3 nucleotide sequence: TGTGCCAGCAGTAGCCGGGGAGAGACCCAGTACTTC.

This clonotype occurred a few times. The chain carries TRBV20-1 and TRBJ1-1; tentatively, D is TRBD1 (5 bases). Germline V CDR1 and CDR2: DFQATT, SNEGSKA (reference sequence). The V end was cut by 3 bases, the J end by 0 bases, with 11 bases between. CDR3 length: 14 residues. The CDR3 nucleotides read TGCAGTGCTAGGAGGGGTTCATTGAACACTGAAGCTTTCTTT. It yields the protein CSARRGSLNTEAFF.

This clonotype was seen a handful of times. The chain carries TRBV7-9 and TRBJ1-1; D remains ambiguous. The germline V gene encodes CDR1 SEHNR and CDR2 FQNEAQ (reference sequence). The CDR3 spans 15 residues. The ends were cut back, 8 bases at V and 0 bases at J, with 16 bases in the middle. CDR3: CASAFGAYMNTEAFF. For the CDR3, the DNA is TGTGCCAGCGCGTTCGGAGCATACATGAACACTGAAGCTTTCTTT. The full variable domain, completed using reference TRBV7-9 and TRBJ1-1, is DTGVSQNPRHKITKRGQNVTFRCDPISEHNRLYWYRQTLGQGPEFLTYFQNEAQLEKSRLLSDRFSAERPKGSFSTLEIQRTEQGDSAMYLCASAFGAYMNTEAFFGQGTRLTVV.

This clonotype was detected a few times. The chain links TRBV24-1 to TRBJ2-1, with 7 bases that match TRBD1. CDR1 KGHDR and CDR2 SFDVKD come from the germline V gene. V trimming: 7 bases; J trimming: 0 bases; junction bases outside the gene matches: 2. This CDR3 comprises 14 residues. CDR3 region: CATSRDSSYNEQFF. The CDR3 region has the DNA TGTGCCACCAGCCGGGACAGCTCCTACAATGAGCAGTTCTTC.

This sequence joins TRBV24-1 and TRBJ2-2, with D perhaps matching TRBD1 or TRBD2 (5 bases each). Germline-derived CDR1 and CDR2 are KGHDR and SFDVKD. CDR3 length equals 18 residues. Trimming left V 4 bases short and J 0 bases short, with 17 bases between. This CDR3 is CATSDSWGRGANTGELFF. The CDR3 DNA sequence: TGTGCCACCAGTGACTCGTGGGGTCGGGGCGCGAACACCGGGGAGCTGTTTTTT.

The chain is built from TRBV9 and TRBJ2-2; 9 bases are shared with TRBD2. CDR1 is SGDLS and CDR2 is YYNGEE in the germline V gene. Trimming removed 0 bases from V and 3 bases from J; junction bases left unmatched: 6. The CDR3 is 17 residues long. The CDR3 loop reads CASSVEAGGAYTGELFF. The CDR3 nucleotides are TGTGCCAGCAGCGTAGAGGCGGGAGGGGCCTACACCGGGGAGCTGTTTTTT.

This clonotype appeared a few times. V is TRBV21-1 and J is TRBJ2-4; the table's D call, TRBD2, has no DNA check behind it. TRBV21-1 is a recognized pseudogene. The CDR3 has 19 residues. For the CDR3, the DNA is TGTGCCAGCAGCACAAAGGGACTAGCGGAGGAAATAGCCAAAAACATTCAGTACTTC. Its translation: CASSTKGLAEEIAKNIQYF.

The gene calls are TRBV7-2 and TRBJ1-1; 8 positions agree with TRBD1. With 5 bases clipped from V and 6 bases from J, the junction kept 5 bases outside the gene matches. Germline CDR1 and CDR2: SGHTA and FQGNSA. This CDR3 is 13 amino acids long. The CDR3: CASSPRGRAEAFF. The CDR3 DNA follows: TGTGCCAGCAGCCCCAGGGGGCGGGCTGAAGCTTTCTTT.

In nucleotides, the CDR3 is TGTGCCAGCAGTTACCTGAGGGCCACCACAGATACGCAGTATTTT. Its translation is CASSYLRATTDTQYF. The chain links TRBV6-5 to TRBJ2-3, with D possibly matching TRBD2 (5 bases). The CDR3 contains 15 residues. CDR1 is MNHEY, CDR2 SVGAGI, per germline. V lost 2 bases and J 2 bases, leaving 11 bases between the germline ends.

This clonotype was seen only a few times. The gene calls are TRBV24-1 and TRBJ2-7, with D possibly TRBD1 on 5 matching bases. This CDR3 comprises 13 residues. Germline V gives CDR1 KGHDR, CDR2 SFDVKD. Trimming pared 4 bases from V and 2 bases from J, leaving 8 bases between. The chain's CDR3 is CATSDLQAYEQYF. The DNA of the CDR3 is TGTGCCACCAGTGACTTACAGGCCTACGAGCAGTACTTC.